The clone carrying this T cell receptor (beta chain) was seen ten or more times. Its specificity is not known. The data belong to a study of regulatory T cells in long-lasting Graves disease. Study-wide findings and caveats: TCR diversity in persistent Graves' patients was below that of newly diagnosed ones. Persistent disease preferred TRBV28, TRBJ1-2 and TRBJ2-5.

CDR1 is SGHTA and CDR2 is FQGNSA in the germline V gene. Trimming cost V 5 bases and J 3 bases; bases outside gene matches: 4. There are 14 residues in the CDR3. Time point here: newly diagnosed GD, antithyroid drugs for less than 3 months. Preparation of the TCR library used RNA extracted from PBMCs. The guidelines of the American Thyroid Association were the basis for diagnosing Graves' disease. Assembly of TCR beta libraries relied on iRepertoire HTBI primers together with Arm-PCR of CDR3 regions. From the multiplex PCR reads, TCRdb called clonotypes with MiXCR, one entry per CDR3 protein. The repertoire consists of 200,000 to 250,000 distinct CDR3 sequences, with 20% occurring once and the leading ten covering about 14%.

This chain joins TRBV7-2 and TRBJ2-3; 8 nucleotides line up with TRBD1. Sequencing used peripheral blood mononuclear cells (PBMCs), obtained at new diagnosis, from a patient treated with antithyroid drugs. The receptor was derived from a female donor with Graves disease. CDR3 region: CASSVQGATDTQYF. The CDR3 region has the DNA TGTGCCAGCAGCGTTCAGGGGGCTACAGATACGCAGTATTTT.